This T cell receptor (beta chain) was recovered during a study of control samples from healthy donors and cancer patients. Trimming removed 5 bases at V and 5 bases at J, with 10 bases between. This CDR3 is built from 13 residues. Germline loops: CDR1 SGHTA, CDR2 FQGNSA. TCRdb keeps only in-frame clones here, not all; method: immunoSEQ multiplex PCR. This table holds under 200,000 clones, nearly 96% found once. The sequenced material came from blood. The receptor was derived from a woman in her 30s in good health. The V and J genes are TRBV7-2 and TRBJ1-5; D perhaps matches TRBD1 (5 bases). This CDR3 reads CASSGARDQPQHF. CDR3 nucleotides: TGTGCCAGCAGCGGGGCTAGGGATCAGCCCCAGCATTTT.